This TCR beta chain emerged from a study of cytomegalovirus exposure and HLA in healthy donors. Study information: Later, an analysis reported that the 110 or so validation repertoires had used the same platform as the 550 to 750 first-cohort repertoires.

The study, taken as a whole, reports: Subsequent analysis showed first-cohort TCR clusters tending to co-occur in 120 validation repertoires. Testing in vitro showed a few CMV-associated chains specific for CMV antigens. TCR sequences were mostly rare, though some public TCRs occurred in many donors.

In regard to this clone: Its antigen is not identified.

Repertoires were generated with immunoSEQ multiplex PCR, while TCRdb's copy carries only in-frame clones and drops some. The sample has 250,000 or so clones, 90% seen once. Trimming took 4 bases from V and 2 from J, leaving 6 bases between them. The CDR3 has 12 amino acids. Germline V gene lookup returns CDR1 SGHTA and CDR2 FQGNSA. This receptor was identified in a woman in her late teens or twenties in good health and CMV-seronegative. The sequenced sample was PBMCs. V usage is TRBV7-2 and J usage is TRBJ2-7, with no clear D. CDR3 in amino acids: CASSSQTYEQYF. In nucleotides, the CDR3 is TGTGCCAGCAGCTCCCAGACCTACGAGCAGTACTTC.